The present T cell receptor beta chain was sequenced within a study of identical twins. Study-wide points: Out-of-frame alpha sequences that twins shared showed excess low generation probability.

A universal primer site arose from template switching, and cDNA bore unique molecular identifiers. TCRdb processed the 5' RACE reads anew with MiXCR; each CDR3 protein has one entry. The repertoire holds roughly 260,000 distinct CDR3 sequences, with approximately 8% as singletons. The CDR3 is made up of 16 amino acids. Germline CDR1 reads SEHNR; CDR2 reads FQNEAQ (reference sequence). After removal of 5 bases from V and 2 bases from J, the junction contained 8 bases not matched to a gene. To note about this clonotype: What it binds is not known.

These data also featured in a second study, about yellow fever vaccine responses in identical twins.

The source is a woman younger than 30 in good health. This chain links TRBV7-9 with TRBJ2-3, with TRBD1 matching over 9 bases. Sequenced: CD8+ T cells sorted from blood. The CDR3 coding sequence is TGTGCCAGCAGCCTGTCGGGGGACAGGGACACAGATACGCAGTATTTT. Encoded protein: CASSLSGDRDTDTQYF.